One and the same sample provided the 23 T cell receptor beta chains below, sequenced in a study of T cells after yellow fever vaccination. One entry per CDR3 protein results from TCRdb running MiXCR on the 5' RACE reads. The sample lists more than 300,000 distinct CDR3 sequences, around 6.8% occurring once. The source was PBMCs, collected 35 to 50 days after the first yellow fever vaccination. Source of these receptors: a man younger than 30 who received the YFV17D yellow fever vaccine.

J is TRBJ2-3 and V is TRBV3-1; perhaps TRBD2 as D (6 bases). Germline CDR1 reads LGHDT; CDR2 reads YNNKEL (reference sequence). The CDR3 is 17 residues long. V dropped 0 bases and J dropped 4 bases, with 17 bases sitting between them. The DNA for the CDR3 is TGTGCCAGCAGCCAAGAAGCCAAGCGGGTCCTCCCAGATACGCAGTATTTT. Translating it yields CASSQEAKRVLPDTQYF.

The rearrangement links TRBV20-1 to TRBJ2-1; TRBD2 matches 9 bases. In germline, CDR1 is DFQATT, CDR2 SNEGSKA (reference sequence). With V trimmed by 3 bases and J by 3 bases, 3 bases remained unmatched. CDR3 length equals 14 residues. The CDR3 DNA reads as TGCAGTGCTAGGACAGCGGGGGGCTACAATGAGCAGTTCTTC. Encoded protein: CSARTAGGYNEQFF.

This clonotype was seen more than once but under ten times. The rearrangement joins TRBV20-1 to TRBJ2-7; D is undetermined. V shed 6 bases and J shed 3 bases, with 9 bases lying between them. This CDR3 is 11 amino acids long. Germline V lookup: CDR1 DFQATT, CDR2 SNEGSKA (reference sequence). DNA of the CDR3: TGCAGTGCCCGCCAGTACTACGAGCAGTACGTC. Amino acids: CSARQYYEQYV.

This clonotype has at least ten counts. The chain combines TRBV5-1 with TRBJ2-4; 14 bases fit TRBD2. CDR3 length: 20 residues. Germline CDR1 reads SGHRS; CDR2 reads YFSETQ. V shed 3 bases and J 6 bases; nucleotides not matched to a gene: 17. The CDR3 loop is CASSWKNPGLAGARGNIQYF. In nucleotides, the CDR3 is TGCGCCAGCAGCTGGAAGAATCCGGGACTAGCGGGGGCCCGAGGAAACATTCAGTACTTC.

The rearrangement uses TRBV7-3 and TRBJ2-2; D remains ambiguous. V lost 5 bases, J lost 4 bases, and 11 bases lay in between. There are 14 residues in the CDR3. Germline values: CDR1 SGHTA, CDR2 FQGTGA. CDR3 residues: CASSTNGRTGELFF. The CDR3, as DNA: TGTGCCAGCAGCACCAACGGTCGCACCGGGGAGCTGTTTTTT.

This clonotype has at least ten counts. The CDR3 loop is CASSLTLEETQYF. DNA for the CDR3: TGTGCCAGCAGCTTAACCCTAGAAGAGACCCAGTACTTC. The chain combines TRBV7-3 with TRBJ2-5, with D unclear. With 0 bases removed from V and 3 bases from J, the gap between germline ends came to 5 bases. Germline CDR1 reads SGHTA; CDR2 reads FQGTGA. CDR3 size: 13 residues.

This chain uses TRBV6-5 with TRBJ2-7; 8 bases agree with TRBD2. The germline gives CDR1 MNHEY, CDR2 SVGAGI. J lost 5 bases, V lost 5 bases, and 8 bases had no gene match. The CDR3 is 14 residues long. DNA for the CDR3: TGTGCCAGCAGTCCCGGGACTAGACGGCACGAGCAGTACTTC. The encoded protein is CASSPGTRRHEQYF.

The chain couples TRBV7-3 to TRBJ2-3; D not certain. CDR3 length: 13 residues. The germline V and J ends were trimmed by 2 bases and 3 bases, with 6 bases remaining between them. Germline values: CDR1 SGHTA, CDR2 FQGTGA. CDR3 sequence reads: CASSLGITDTQYF. The CDR3 bases are TGTGCCAGCAGCTTAGGAATTACAGATACGCAGTATTTT. Drawing the rest from reference TRBV7-3 and TRBJ2-3, the complete variable domain is GAGVSQTPSNKVTEKGKYVELRCDPISGHTALYWYRQSLGQGPEFLIYFQGTGAADDSGLPNDRFFAVRPEGSVSTLKIQRTERGDSAVYLCASSLGITDTQYFGPGTRLTVL.

This clonotype was detected many times. This chain connects TRBV12-3 or TRBV12-4 to TRBJ1-5; TRBD1 might be the D (5 bases). This CDR3 is 15 amino acids long. The V end was cut by 5 bases, the J end by 0 bases, with 11 bases between. CDR3: CASSTRTLSNQPQHF. CDR3 nucleotide sequence: TGTGCCAGCAGTACCCGGACACTTAGCAATCAGCCCCAGCATTTT.

The chain joins TRBV12-3 or TRBV12-4 to TRBJ2-1; a possible D gene is TRBD1 (6 bases). There are 13 residues in the CDR3. V lost 7 bases, J lost 8 bases, and 15 bases lay in between. Written as DNA, the CDR3 is TGTGCCAGCACCCCAGGACAGATAGATGAGCAGTTCTTC. Amino acids: CASTPGQIDEQFF.

A few counts support this clonotype. This CDR3 reads CASSKKGLAGGPETQYF. CDR3 in DNA: TGTGCCAGCAGCAAAAAGGGGCTAGCGGGGGGGCCAGAGACCCAGTACTTC. The chain is built from TRBV21-1 and TRBJ2-5; whether TRBD2, the table's D call, matches the DNA was not checked. TRBV21-1 is described as a pseudogene. This CDR3 is built from 17 residues.

This clonotype was seen a handful of times. This CDR3 is CASKKAEYNEQFF. CDR3 sequence (DNA): TGTGCCAGCAAAAAGGCAGAATACAATGAGCAGTTCTTC. The gene calls are TRBV9 and TRBJ2-1; D ambiguous. Germline loops: CDR1 SGDLS, CDR2 YYNGEE. V dropped 6 bases and J dropped 4 bases, with 11 bases sitting between them. The CDR3 consists of 13 residues.

V gene TRBV23-1 combines with J gene TRBJ1-1; the D gene is possibly TRBD1 (5 bases). TRBV23-1 is an ORF, with its function uncertain. The CDR3 has 10 residues. Trimming removed 9 bases at V and 11 bases at J, with 13 bases between. The CDR3 sequence is CARLGGMAFF. The CDR3 region has the DNA TGCGCCAGACTCGGGGGGATGGCTTTCTTT.

The chain combines TRBV11-2 with TRBJ2-7, with 7 bases lining up with TRBD1. CDR1 SGHAT and CDR2 FQNNGV come from the germline V gene. With V trimmed by 0 bases and J by 3 bases, 8 bases remained unmatched. This CDR3 is built from 16 residues. CDR3 loop: CASSLDKGARGYEQYF. CDR3 sequence (DNA): TGTGCCAGCAGCTTAGATAAGGGGGCCCGAGGCTACGAGCAGTACTTC.

In its sample, this clonotype was seen a few times. This chain links TRBV12-3 or TRBV12-4 with TRBJ2-3; D not certain. Trimming removed 3 bases at V and 0 bases at J, with 13 bases between. This CDR3 comprises 16 residues. The chain's CDR3 is CASSLRLKQSTDTQYF. CDR3 nucleotides: TGTGCCAGCAGTTTGAGGCTCAAACAAAGCACAGATACGCAGTATTTT.

This clonotype showed up just a few times. The chain is built from TRBV7-3 and TRBJ2-3; the D gene could be TRBD1 or TRBD2 (6 bases each). The CDR3 is 15 residues long. Germline assignment: CDR1 SGHTA and CDR2 FQGTGA. V was trimmed by 2 bases and J by 4 bases, leaving 13 bases between them. CDR3 in amino acids: CASSLQGGWADTQYF. CDR3 nucleotides: TGTGCCAGCAGCTTACAAGGGGGGTGGGCAGATACGCAGTATTTT.

This clonotype was counted between two and nine times. CDR3 amino acids: CSARSWLAGNEQFF. Written as DNA, the CDR3 is TGCAGTGCTAGGAGTTGGCTAGCGGGGAATGAGCAGTTCTTC. J is TRBJ2-1 and V is TRBV20-1, with 9 bases matching TRBD2. The germline V gene encodes CDR1 DFQATT and CDR2 SNEGSKA (reference sequence). The V segment lost 3 bases and the J segment 7 bases; nucleotides outside the gene matches: 7. The length of the CDR3 is 14 residues.

The sample holds many counts of this clonotype. V and J are TRBV5-1 and TRBJ2-7; 10 bases are a match to TRBD2. With 3 bases clipped from V and 3 bases from J, the junction kept 9 bases outside the gene matches. CDR3 length equals 16 residues. Per germline, CDR1 SGHRS and CDR2 YFSETQ. The CDR3 protein is CASSSSSGGVNYEQYF. CDR3 in DNA: TGCGCCAGCAGCTCCTCCAGCGGGGGGGTCAACTACGAGCAGTACTTC.

This clonotype was observed a few times. The rearrangement links TRBV12-3 or TRBV12-4 to TRBJ1-6; possible D gene TRBD1, 5 bases. CDR3 length equals 13 residues. The V end lost 6 bases, the J end lost 9 bases, and 12 bases lay between the germline ends. The CDR3: CASSPQTVSPLHF. The DNA for the CDR3 is TGTGCCAGCAGCCCCCAGACAGTTTCACCCCTCCACTTT.

In this sample, this clonotype turned up many times. V gene TRBV5-1 combines with J gene TRBJ2-7; 11 bases fit TRBD1. V was clipped by 0 bases and J by 5 bases; unmatched bases: 4. Germline loops: CDR1 SGHRS, CDR2 YFSETQ. The CDR3 length is 15 residues. The CDR3 DNA reads as TGCGCCAGCAGCTTGGCCGGGACAGGGGGAGACGAGCAGTACTTC. Its protein is CASSLAGTGGDEQYF.

This clonotype has more than one count but fewer than ten. V is TRBV12-3 or TRBV12-4 and J is TRBJ2-1; D gene uncertain. The CDR3 has 13 amino acids. The V end was cut by 6 bases, the J end by 0 bases, with 6 bases between. CDR3 region: CASRGTSYNEQFF. In DNA form, the CDR3 reads TGTGCCAGCAGGGGCACCTCCTACAATGAGCAGTTCTTC.

This chain connects TRBV12-3 or TRBV12-4 to TRBJ2-1, with 9 nucleotides matching TRBD2. This CDR3 comprises 15 residues. The V and J ends lost 6 bases and 6 bases, in that order; junction bases with no gene match: 9. The CDR3 nucleotides read TGTGCCAGCAGCTTATGGCTAGCGGGGACCAATGAGCAGTTCTTC. It codes for CASSLWLAGTNEQFF.

V is TRBV6-2 or TRBV6-3 and J is TRBJ2-7; 8 bases line up with TRBD1. The germline V gene encodes CDR1 MNHEY and CDR2 SVGEGT. The CDR3 covers 13 residues. V lost 2 bases, J lost 5 bases, and 2 bases stayed unmatched. Here the CDR3 DNA reads TGTGCCAGCAGTTACGCACAGGGGGACGAGCAGTACGTC. It encodes CASSYAQGDEQYV.